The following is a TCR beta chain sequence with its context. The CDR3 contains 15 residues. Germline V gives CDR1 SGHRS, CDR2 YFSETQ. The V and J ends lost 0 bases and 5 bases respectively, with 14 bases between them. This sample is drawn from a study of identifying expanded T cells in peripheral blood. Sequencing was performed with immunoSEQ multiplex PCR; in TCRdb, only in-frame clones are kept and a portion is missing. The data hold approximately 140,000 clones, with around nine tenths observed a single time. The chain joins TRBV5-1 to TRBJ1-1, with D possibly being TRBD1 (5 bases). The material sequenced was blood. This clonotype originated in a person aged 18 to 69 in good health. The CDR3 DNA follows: TGCGCCAGCAGCTTGGATGGGACCGCGGGGACTGAAGCTTTCTTT. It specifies CASSLDGTAGTEAFF.